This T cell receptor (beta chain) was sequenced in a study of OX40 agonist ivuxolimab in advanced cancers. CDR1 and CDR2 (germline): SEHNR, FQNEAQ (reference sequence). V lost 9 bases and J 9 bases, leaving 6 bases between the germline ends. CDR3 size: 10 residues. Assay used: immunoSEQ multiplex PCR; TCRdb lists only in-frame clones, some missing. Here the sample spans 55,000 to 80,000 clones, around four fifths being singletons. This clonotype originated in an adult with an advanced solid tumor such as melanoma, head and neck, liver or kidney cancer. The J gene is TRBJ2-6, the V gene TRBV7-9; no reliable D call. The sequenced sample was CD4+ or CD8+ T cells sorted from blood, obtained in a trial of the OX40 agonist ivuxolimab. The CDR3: CARGNNVLTF. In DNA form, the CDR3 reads TGTGCCAGGGGGAACAACGTCCTGACTTTC.